This TCR beta chain was identified during a study of CD8 T cells in Susac syndrome. The CDR3 length is 16 residues. The germline CDR1 and CDR2 sequences are MDHEN and SYDVKM. V lost 6 bases to trimming and J lost 4 bases; unmatched junction nucleotides: 14. CD8+ and CD4+ T cells were negatively isolated; TEMRA cells were FACS-enriched. It was with random hexamers that about 0.45 to 1 ug RNA was reverse transcribed. In TCRdb, the immunoSEQ multiplex PCR reads were re-called with MiXCR into one record per CDR3 protein. The sample yields approximately 150,000 distinct CDR3 sequences, 95% seen once. The receptor was isolated from a human donor with multiple sclerosis. This sequence joins TRBV28 and TRBJ2-7; 8 bases align to TRBD1. Sequencing was done on a sample of CD4+ T cells from PBMCs. The chain's CDR3 is CASRDGRTGNPYEQYF. The CDR3 region has the DNA TGTGCCAGCAGAGACGGAAGGACAGGGAACCCATACGAGCAGTACTTC.